Listed below are T cell receptor beta chains from one sample, sequenced in a study of T cell responses to AZD1222 COVID-19 vaccine. Assay: immunoSEQ multiplex PCR; the TCRdb copy retains only in-frame clones and omits some. The sample lists approximately 160,000 clones; less than 95% were seen once. The input for sequencing was peripheral blood, taken on day 0 of AZD1222 vaccination. The receptor set was obtained from an adult in good health. Both conserved end residues are part of each CDR3. D genes are given only for firm matches. Clone sizes are given selectively: once, few, many, or a class where the clone is expanded.

>15|TRBJ1-4|-|TRBV11-3|-
CASSLGETENEKLFF
TGTGCCAGCAGCTTAGGAGAGACAGAAAATGAAAAACTGTTTTTT
>15|TRBJ1-2|once|TRBV5-1|-
CASSSNAGAGRGYTF
TGCGCCAGCAGCTCCAACGCTGGGGCAGGGCGAGGCTACACCTTC
>15|TRBJ2-2|-|TRBV4-1|-
CASSQAQPFFGELFF
TGCGCCAGCAGCCAAGCGCAGCCCTTTTTCGGGGAGCTGTTTTTT
>13|TRBJ2-5|-|TRBV3-1/TRBV3-2|-
CASSLMTQETQYF
TGTGCCAGCAGCCTTATGACACAAGAGACCCAGTACTTC
>12|TRBJ1-5|-|TRBV28|-
CASSSHFQPQHF
TGTGCCAGCAGTTCTCACTTCCAGCCCCAGCATTTT
>14|TRBJ1-1|-|TRBV11-3|-
CASSLGRGNTEAFF
TGTGCCAGCAGCTTAGGAAGAGGTAACACTGAAGCTTTCTTT
>13|TRBJ1-2|-|TRBV7-9|-
CASSPLTGHGYTF
TGTGCCAGCAGCCCCCTAACGGGGCATGGCTACACCTTC
>11|TRBJ1-1|-|TRBV10-3|TRBD1
CAIRRDSEAFF
TGTGCCATCAGAAGGGACAGTGAAGCTTTCTTT
>13|TRBJ1-1|-|TRBV10-3|-
CAISDQGNTEAFF
TGTGCCATCAGTGATCAGGGGAACACTGAAGCTTTCTTT
>13|TRBJ2-7|-|TRBV7-9|-
CASSPGGPYEQYF
TGTGCCAGCAGCCCCGGGGGACCCTACGAGCAGTACTTC
>15|TRBJ2-7|-|TRBV19|TRBD1
CASSSGTGASYEQYF
TGTGCCAGTAGTTCGGGGACAGGGGCCTCCTACGAGCAGTACTTC
>18|TRBJ1-4|-|TRBV3-1/TRBV3-2|-
CASSQAVGRALHSEKLFF
TGTGCCAGCAGCCAAGCAGTCGGTAGGGCCCTGCATAGCGAGAAACTGTTTTTT
>15|TRBJ1-2|-|TRBV19|TRBD1
CASSMEAGQIYGYTF
TGTGCCAGTAGTATGGAGGCGGGACAGATCTATGGCTACACCTTC
>15|TRBJ1-1|-|TRBV14|TRBD1
CASSSRTGWNTEAFF
TGTGCCAGCAGCTCGAGGACAGGGTGGAACACTGAAGCTTTCTTT
>14|TRBJ2-7|once|TRBV6-5|TRBD1
CASREDRGLAEQYF
TGTGCCAGCAGGGAGGACAGGGGTCTCGCCGAGCAGTACTTC
>14|TRBJ1-2|-|TRBV6-5|TRBD1
CASSYSDRDYGYTF
TGTGCCAGCAGTTACTCGGACAGGGACTATGGCTACACCTTC
>12|TRBJ1-2|-|TRBV27|TRBD1
CASHGQGDGYTF
TGTGCCAGCCATGGACAGGGCGATGGCTACACCTTC
>13|TRBJ2-2|-|TRBV7-9|-
CASSGWDTGELFF
TGTGCCAGCAGCGGGTGGGACACCGGGGAGCTGTTTTTT
>13|TRBJ1-2|-|TRBV7-2|-
CASSRGAGFGYTF
TGTGCCAGCAGCCGAGGGGCGGGGTTTGGCTACACCTTC
>16|TRBJ1-3|-|TRBV28|TRBD1
CASSRRQGDIGNTIYF
TGTGCCAGCAGTCGGCGACAGGGAGATATCGGAAACACCATATATTTT
>19|TRBJ2-3|-|TRBV4-2|-
CASSPRGGPGGPSTDTQYF
TGTGCCAGCAGCCCCCGAGGCGGACCCGGGGGGCCAAGCACAGATACGCAGTATTTT
>14|TRBJ1-1|-|TRBV7-2|-
CASSFTPSNTEAFF
TGTGCCAGCAGCTTCACTCCCAGTAATACTGAAGCTTTCTTT
>16|TRBJ2-7|once|TRBV5-1|TRBD1
CASRVSIPGGSYEQYF
TGCGCCAGCAGGGTGTCAATCCCAGGGGGATCCTACGAGCAGTACTTC
>15|TRBJ2-4|-|TRBV28|-
CASSPDGDTKNIQYF
TGTGCCAGCAGTCCCGACGGGGATACCAAAAACATTCAGTACTTC
>14|TRBJ1-2|-|TRBV5-1|TRBD1
CASSLGQGQGGYTF
TGCGCCAGCAGCTTGGGACAGGGTCAGGGGGGCTACACCTTC
>13|TRBJ1-2|-|TRBV19|-
CATNSQGSYGYTF
TGTGCCACTAACAGCCAGGGGAGCTATGGCTACACCTTC
>16|TRBJ1-1|-|TRBV5-1|-
CASSLRGSDTNTEAFF
TGCGCCAGCAGCTTGCGGGGATCAGATACGAACACTGAAGCTTTCTTT
>12|TRBJ2-2|-|TRBV28|-
CASSPRTGELFF
TGTGCCAGCAGTCCCCGGACCGGGGAGCTGTTTTTT
>14|TRBJ2-7|-|TRBV19|-
CASSTGLPISEQYF
TGTGCCAGTAGTACGGGACTTCCAATTAGTGAGCAGTACTTC
>15|TRBJ2-1|once|TRBV27|-
CASSLNGGSYNEQFF
TGTGCCAGCAGTTTGAACGGGGGCTCTTACAATGAGCAGTTCTTC
>17|TRBJ2-7|-|TRBV27|TRBD1
CASSLSPGQGGSYEQYF
TGTGCCAGCAGTTTATCGCCGGGACAGGGGGGTTCCTACGAGCAGTACTTC
>13|TRBJ2-2|once|TRBV5-1|-
CASSFGDTGELFF
TGCGCCAGCAGCTTCGGAGACACCGGGGAGCTGTTTTTT
>17|TRBJ1-6|-|TRBV7-2|-
CASSLDGQSSYNSPLHF
TGTGCCAGCAGCTTAGACGGACAAAGCTCCTATAATTCACCCCTCCACTTT
>16|TRBJ1-1|-|TRBV10-1|-
CASSGPRQGPNTEAFF
TGCGCCAGCAGTGGACCTCGGCAGGGACCGAACACTGAAGCTTTCTTT
>19|TRBJ1-6|-|TRBV5-5|-
CASSPEVFGVSSYNSPLHF
TGTGCCAGCAGCCCCGAGGTGTTCGGGGTAAGCTCCTATAATTCACCCCTCCACTTT
>17|TRBJ1-1|-|TRBV9|-
CASSSEGHKDRNTEAFF
TGTGCCAGCAGCTCGGAGGGCCATAAGGACAGGAACACTGAAGCTTTCTTT
>13|TRBJ1-2|-|TRBV24-1|-
CATEGGPGYGYTF
TGTGCCACCGAGGGGGGCCCGGGGTATGGCTACACCTTC
>16|TRBJ1-2|-|TRBV3-1/TRBV3-2|-
CASSHFATQGYYGYTF
TGTGCCAGCAGCCATTTCGCGACCCAGGGTTACTATGGCTACACCTTC
>14|TRBJ1-4|-|TRBV5-1|TRBD1
CASSLGQGNEKLFF
TGCGCCAGCAGCTTGGGACAGGGGAATGAAAAACTGTTTTTT
>15|TRBJ1-5|-|TRBV28|-
CASSGSGPRNQPQHF
TGTGCCAGCAGTGGGTCGGGGCCCCGTAATCAGCCCCAGCATTTT
>17|TRBJ2-3|once|TRBV5-8|TRBD2
CASSQRLAGLFTDTQYF
TGTGCCAGCAGCCAAAGACTAGCGGGGCTATTCACAGATACGCAGTATTTT
>16|TRBJ1-1|-|TRBV4-2|TRBD1
CASSQPGQGMNTEAFF
TGTGCCAGCAGCCAACCGGGACAGGGTATGAACACTGAAGCTTTCTTT
>9|TRBJ2-5|-|TRBV29-1|-
CSVLETQYF
TGCAGCGTTTTAGAGACCCAGTACTTC
>11|TRBJ2-7|once|TRBV5-1|-
CASSDSIEQYF
TGCGCCAGCAGCGACAGTATTGAGCAGTACTTC
>14|TRBJ2-2|-|TRBV11-3|-
CASSLGRASGELFF
TGTGCCAGCAGCCTGGGAAGGGCTTCCGGGGAGCTGTTTTTT
>15|TRBJ1-2|-|TRBV5-1|-
CASSLGGSANYGYTF
TGCGCCAGCAGCTTGGGGGGCTCCGCTAACTATGGCTACACCTTC
>13|TRBJ1-6|-|TRBV12-3/TRBV12-4|-
CASSNQENSPLHF
TGTGCCAGCAGTAACCAAGAAAATTCACCCCTCCACTTT
>13|TRBJ2-5|once|TRBV7-3|-
CASSLFGEETQYF
TGTGCCAGCAGCTTATTTGGTGAAGAGACCCAGTACTTC
>13|TRBJ1-6|-|TRBV19|TRBD1
CASRDSHNSPLHF
TGTGCCAGCCGGGACAGTCATAATTCACCCCTCCACTTT
>15|TRBJ1-6|-|TRBV28|-
CASSFFGAYNSPLHF
TGTGCCAGCAGTTTTTTCGGAGCGTATAATTCACCCCTCCACTTT
>15|TRBJ1-3|-|TRBV28|-
CASSWPGQTGNTIYF
TGTGCCAGCAGTTGGCCAGGGCAGACTGGAAACACCATATATTTT
>12|TRBJ2-7|-|TRBV7-8|-
CASSLVLGPGVF
TGTGCCAGCAGCTTAGTGTTGGGACCGGGTGTTTTC
>15|TRBJ2-7|-|TRBV10-3|TRBD2
CAISGPGLGRYEQYF
TGTGCCATCAGTGGACCGGGACTAGGCAGATACGAGCAGTACTTC
>14|TRBJ2-3|-|TRBV7-3|TRBD1
CASRPTGWTDTQYF
TGTGCCAGCAGACCGACAGGGTGGACAGATACGCAGTATTTT
>15|TRBJ1-1|-|TRBV7-9|-
CASSLGGSIYTEAFF
TGTGCCAGCAGCTTAGGGGGGTCGATTTACACTGAAGCTTTCTTT